Following are 16 T cell receptor beta chains from one sample sequenced in a study of tumor and adjacent non-tumor tissue in lung cancer (dated by TCRdb to between 2017 and 2018). The library was obtained by multiplex PCR. The data were produced on an Illumina HiSeq 2500. TCRbeta libraries were built by three rounds of nested PCR using primers (Table S4), following protocols modified from ARM-PCR. TCRdb reran the public reads through fastp at Q25 and MiXCR, keeping productive beta chains. Entries that share a CDR3 protein sequence are merged under the most common genes and DNA. This sample is represented by about 75,000 distinct CDR3 sequences; around four fifths of them were singletons. 12% of the sample goes to the ten largest clones. RNA was isolated from bulk unsorted tissue, and RNA quality was assessed with a NanoDrop ND-1000 and an Agilent 2100. The sample taken for sequencing was lung tumor tissue. These receptors were obtained from a woman aged 45-65 years with non-small cell lung cancer.

A word on this clonotype: A read error may account for a junction end that differs from germline. The V and J genes are TRBV6-2 or TRBV6-3 and TRBJ1-1; 7 bases match TRBD1. Germline V gene sequence: CDR1 MNHEY, CDR2 SVGEGT. The CDR3 sequence is 14 residues long. The CDR3 bases are TGTGCCAGCAGATCGACAGGGATGGACACTGAAGCCTTCTTT. The encoded protein is CASRSTGMDTEAFF.

V usage is TRBV10-1 and J usage is TRBJ2-3, with TRBD1 as a possible D gene (6 bases). Per the germline V gene, CDR1 is WNHNN and CDR2 is SYGVQD (reference sequence). This CDR3 region has 16 residues. Trimming cost V 3 bases and J 2 bases, with 15 bases left between them. CDR3 sequence reads: CASSDRQDISTDTQYF. CDR3 sequence (DNA): TGCGCCAGCAGTGACCGACAGGATATTTCCACAGATACGCAGTATTTT.

For this clonotype: This sequence may be a read error, since a much larger clone differs from it by one base. V is TRBV20-1 and J is TRBJ2-2; tentatively, D is TRBD2 (6 bases). There are 15 residues in the CDR3. The germline CDR1 and CDR2 sequences are DFQATT and SNEGSKA (reference sequence). Trimming left V 0 bases short and J 6 bases short, with 14 bases between. In nucleotides, the CDR3 is TGCAGTGCTAGAGAAATATCGGGAGAGGCCGGGGAGCTGTTTTTT. Amino acid sequence: CSAREISGEAGELFF.

This clonotype was observed a single time. The junction does not match germline at one end; this may be a read error. The chain carries TRBV11-2 and TRBJ2-7, with D possibly TRBD2 on 5 matching bases. CDR3 size: 12 residues. Germline assignment: CDR1 SGHAT and CDR2 FQNNGV. The CDR3 spells CASSLSGGEQYF. Written as DNA, the CDR3 is TGTGCCAGTAGCTTGAGCGGCGGGGAGCAGTACTTC.

Worth noting for this clonotype: One end of the junction is discordant with germline, which a read error may explain. The chain links TRBV11-2 to TRBJ1-2, with TRBD1 identical over 9 bases. Germline V gene data show CDR1 as SGHAT and CDR2 as FQNNGV. This CDR3 region has 16 residues. CDR3 loop: CVSSLGTGGRGYGHTF. In nucleotides, the CDR3 is TGTGTCAGCAGCTTAGGAACAGGGGGCCGAGGATATGGTCACACCTTC.

A word on this clonotype: A much larger clonotype is one base distant, so this may be a read error. V and J are TRBV29-1 and TRBJ2-7, with D unresolved. V was shortened by 4 bases and J by 2 bases, with 18 bases between the two germline ends. The germline V gene encodes CDR1 SQVTM and CDR2 ANQGSEA. This CDR3 region has 15 residues. The CDR3 sequence is CSVVAGDRSAYEQYV. The CDR3 nucleotides read TGCAGCGTTGTAGCCGGCGACCGATCGGCCTACGAGCAGTACGTC.

Note on this clonotype: The CDR3 does not close with the conserved phenylalanine or tryptophan, likely indicating a read error. The DNA is omitted, as the CDR3 cannot be located on it reliably, and the CDR3 follows TCRdb's listing. The chain uses TRBV10-3 and TRBJ1-6; the table gives TRBD1 as D, unverified against the DNA. The length of the CDR3 is 12 amino acids, counting both ends. The germline CDR1 and CDR2 sequences are ENHRY and SYGVKD. CDR3 sequence: CASGQGNSPLQI.

The table lists this clonotype with a count of one. V gene TRBV12-3 or TRBV12-4 combines with J gene TRBJ2-5; D uncertain. The CDR3 sequence is 13 residues long. V lost 9 bases, J lost 2 bases, and 13 bases lay in between. The CDR3 DNA sequence: TGTGCCAGGACCCGACCGGAACAAGAGACCCAGTACTTC. Translating gives CARTRPEQETQYF.

Comments on this clonotype: Mismatch with germline at one junction end may stem from a read error. The J gene is TRBJ2-1, the V gene TRBV5-1; perhaps TRBD1 as D (5 bases). Germline CDR1 reads SGHRS; CDR2 reads YFSETQ. The CDR3 is made up of 16 amino acids. The CDR3 protein is CASSLASGSSYNEQFF. CDR3 coding DNA: TGCGCCAGCAGTTTGGCCTCAGGGTCTTCCTACAATGAGCAGTTCTTC.

This clonotype came up once. Sequence at one end of the junction differs from germline and may be a read error. The chain joins TRBV6-1 to TRBJ2-7; D gene unclear. This CDR3 is built from 14 residues. From germline, CDR1 is MNHNS and CDR2 SASEGT. CDR3 residues: CVSEAQESSYEQYF. CDR3 nucleotides: TGTGTCAGCGAAGCCCAGGAGAGTTCCTACGAGCAGTACTTC.

The sample holds one count of this clonotype. The CDR3 does not close with the conserved phenylalanine or tryptophan, likely indicating a read error. The chain employs TRBV12-3 or TRBV12-4 and TRBJ2-7; TRBD2 might be the D (6 bases). The CDR3 contains 13 residues. V lost 10 bases, J lost 4 bases, and 17 bases lay in between. The CDR3, as DNA: TGTGCCAACTGTTTTGGGAGGACTTACGAGCAGTACTCC. Translation: CANCFGRTYEQYS.

In this sample, this clonotype is medium-sized. The chain's CDR3 is CASSLSAGGGYEQYF. The CDR3 bases are TGTGCCAGCAGTTTAAGTGCGGGAGGGGGCTACGAGCAGTACTTC. V gene TRBV12-3 or TRBV12-4 combines with J gene TRBJ2-7; 9 bases are a match to TRBD2. The ends lost 2 bases at V and 3 bases at J; junction bases unmatched: 5. This CDR3 region has 15 residues.

This clonotype was observed a few times. V usage is TRBV6-5 and J usage is TRBJ1-1; 9 bases fit TRBD1. The germline V gene has CDR1 MNHEY and CDR2 SVGAGI. This CDR3 is built from 14 residues. The DNA of the CDR3 is TGTGTCAGTACCTCACAGGGGGCTGTCACTGAAGCTTTCTTT. Protein: CVSTSQGAVTEAFF.

This clonotype has only a few counts. Its ends do not fully match the called genes, so a read error is possible. The genes are TRBV4-1 and TRBJ1-2; TRBD1 might be the D (6 bases). This CDR3 region has 15 residues. Germline V lookup: CDR1 MGHRA, CDR2 YSYEKL. CDR3 region: CANSQVTGSYYGYTF. CDR3 coding DNA: TGTGCCAACAGCCAAGTAACAGGGTCCTACTATGGCTACACCTTC.

The J gene is TRBJ1-1, the V gene TRBV12-3 or TRBV12-4; D gene uncertain. The CDR3 extends over 15 amino acids. V gave up 5 bases and J gave up 1 base, with 14 bases separating them. The CDR3, as DNA: TGTGCCAGCAGTCCCCGACAAGGGCAGAACACTGAAGCTTTCTTT. It translates to CASSPRQGQNTEAFF.

The chain has TRBV10-3 and TRBJ2-2; 14 bases match TRBD2. The CDR3 length is 16 residues. Germline V gene lookup returns CDR1 ENHRY and CDR2 SYGVKD. The CDR3 nucleotides read TGTTTCATCAGTGGAGGGACTAGCGGGAGCGTTGGGGAGCTGTTTTTT. This translates into CFISGGTSGSVGELFF.